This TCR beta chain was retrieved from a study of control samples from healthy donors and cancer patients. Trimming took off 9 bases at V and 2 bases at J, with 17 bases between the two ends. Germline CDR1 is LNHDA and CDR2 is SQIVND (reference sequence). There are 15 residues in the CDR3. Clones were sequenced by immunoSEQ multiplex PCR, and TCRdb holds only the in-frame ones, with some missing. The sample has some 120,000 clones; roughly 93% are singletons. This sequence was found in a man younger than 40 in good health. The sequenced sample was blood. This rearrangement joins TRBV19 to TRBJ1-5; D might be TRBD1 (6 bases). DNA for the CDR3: TGTGCCAGCAATCCGGTGGGGGCGGGCAATCAGCCCCAGCATTTT. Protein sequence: CASNPVGAGNQPQHF. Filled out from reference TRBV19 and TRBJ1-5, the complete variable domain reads DGGITQSPKYLFRKEGQNVTLSCEQNLNHDAMYWYRQDPGQGLRLIYYSQIVNDFQKGDIAEGYSVSREKKESFPLTVTSAQKNPTAFYLCASNPVGAGNQPQHFGDGTRLSIL.